Shown below are 3 T cell receptor beta chains from a single sample sequenced in a study of vaccination and CD4 T cells after COVID-19. Treatment described: roughly 10-day PBMC culture with coronavirus spike peptide pools or control peptides (ViraFEST assay). Cultured CD4+ T cells had their DNA profiled by the Oncomine TCR Beta short-read assay. TCRdb reanalysed the PCR reads using MiXCR and keeps one entry per CDR3 protein. The sample consists of around 15,000 distinct CDR3 sequences, approximately 53% of them appearing once. These TCRs' antigens remain unknown. The specimen was CD4+ T cells from blood, cultured in vitro. These receptors were obtained from a human donor who had recovered from COVID-19.

The rearrangement joins TRBV28 to TRBJ2-5; 12 nucleotides match TRBD1. The CDR3 covers 16 residues. CDR1 and CDR2 (germline): MDHEN, SYDVKM. Losses at the gene ends were 4 bases for V and 6 bases for J; bases not matched to a gene: 9. CDR3 sequence: CASSSHGTGGLKTQYF. CDR3 DNA sequence: TGTGCCAGCAGTTCTCATGGGACAGGGGGCCTAAAGACCCAGTACTTC. Complete variable domain (other parts from reference TRBV28 and TRBJ2-5): DVKVTQSSRYLVKRTGEKVFLECVQDMDHENMFWYRQDPGLGLRLIYFSYDVKMKEKGDIPEGYSVSREKKERFSLILESASTNQTSMYLCASSSHGTGGLKTQYFGPGTRLLVL.

This clonotype was seen a few times. The chain employs TRBV27 and TRBJ1-3; D ambiguous. CDR1 is MNHEY, CDR2 SMNVEV, per germline (reference sequence). The V gene lost 6 bases and the J gene lost 8 bases, with 8 bases spanning the gap. This CDR3 region has 11 residues. The CDR3 nucleotides are TGTGCCAGCAGCCCGGCGGACACCATATATTTT. This codes for CASSPADTIYF.

This chain joins TRBV20-1 and TRBJ2-3; TRBD1 agrees at 12 bases. The CDR3 totals 14 residues. CDR1 and CDR2 (germline): DFQATT, SNEGSKA (reference sequence). J lost 4 bases, V lost 4 bases, and 3 bases had no gene match. CDR3 coding DNA: TGCAGTGCTACGGGACAGGGGGCGTCAGATACGCAGTATTTT. Translation gives CSATGQGASDTQYF.